This T cell receptor (beta chain) was profiled in a study of post-analysis software for immune sequencing data. Overall study results and limits: Patients carried roughly five TRBV segments more frequently than controls did, and TRBV5-6, TRBV5-1 and TRBV20-1 were among them.

The V gene lost 0 bases and the J gene lost 6 bases, with 6 bases spanning the gap. Looked up from germline, CDR1 is SGHRS and CDR2 is YFSETQ. CDR3 length equals 12 residues. Prepared libraries of TCR beta cDNA carried unique molecular identifiers. TCRdb passed the PCR reads through MiXCR, listing each CDR3 protein once. The sample lists hundreds of thousands of distinct CDR3 sequences; roughly 27% were seen once. A note on this clonotype: Its antigen is not identified.

V is TRBV5-1 and J is TRBJ1-1; D ambiguous. The clonotype originates from a girl between 10 and 17 years old with multiple sclerosis. The specimen sequenced was blood. The CDR3 DNA sequence: TGCGCCAGCAGCTTGGAGGGCCCTGAAGCTTTCTTT. As protein: CASSLEGPEAFF.